Following are 10 T cell receptor beta chains from one sample sequenced in a study of CD8 T cells in ankylosing spondylitis (dated by TCRdb to 2017 to 2019). The protocol used for the library was 5' RACE. The sample was run on an Illumina HiSeq 2500. Using fastp at Q25 and MiXCR, TCRdb reprocessed the public reads and kept productive beta chains. Each entry is one CDR3 protein sequence, shown with its most common DNA and genes. The sample table shows approximately 130,000 distinct CDR3 sequences, and roughly 11% are seen once. The ten most abundant clones make up 3.5% to 5% of the sample. Material for sequencing was blood, either unsorted or a sorted T cell fraction (not recorded which). These receptors were collected from a female donor with ankylosing spondylitis or in good health (not recorded which).

This clonotype was found many times. This chain joins TRBV29-1 and TRBJ1-6; no firm D call. The V end lost 2 bases, the J end lost 9 bases, and 11 bases lay between the germline ends. CDR1 and CDR2 (germline): SQVTM, ANQGSEA. This CDR3 contains 13 residues. The CDR3 region has the DNA TGCAGCGTTGAATCCTACGGAGGTTCACCCCTCCACTTT. This sequence encodes CSVESYGGSPLHF.

This clonotype occurred a few times. The chain carries TRBV10-1 and TRBJ1-4; D may be TRBD1 (5 bases). CDR3 length equals 14 residues. CDR1 is WNHNN, CDR2 SYGVQD, per germline (reference sequence). Trimming left V 7 bases short and J 4 bases short, with 13 bases between. CDR3 nucleotide sequence: TGCGCCAGCACCCCTGCGGGGGATAATGAAAAACTGTTTTTT. Its protein product is CASTPAGDNEKLFF.

This clonotype has at least ten counts. V is TRBV7-3 and J is TRBJ2-2; D gene uncertain. This CDR3 is built from 14 residues. V was pared by 3 bases and J by 4 bases, with 9 bases between. Germline V gene sequence: CDR1 SGHTA, CDR2 FQGTGA. This CDR3 reads CASSFGLSTGELFF. The CDR3 region has the DNA TGTGCCAGCAGCTTTGGGTTGTCCACCGGGGAGCTGTTTTTT. Looking up the rest from reference TRBV7-3 and TRBJ2-2 gives the full variable domain: GAGVSQTPSNKVTEKGKYVELRCDPISGHTALYWYRQSLGQGPEFLIYFQGTGAADDSGLPNDRFFAVRPEGSVSTLKIQRTERGDSAVYLCASSFGLSTGELFFGEGSRLTVL.

This clonotype was observed many times. The V and J genes are TRBV12-3 or TRBV12-4 and TRBJ2-5; D not certain. Trimming removed 4 bases at V and 4 bases at J, with 4 bases between. The CDR3 sequence is 11 residues long. The CDR3 sequence is CASSSRETQYF. The DNA for the CDR3 is TGTGCCAGCAGTTCACGAGAGACCCAGTACTTC.

This clonotype was observed many times. V gene TRBV10-3 combines with J gene TRBJ2-7; the D gene is possibly TRBD1 (6 bases). This CDR3 comprises 11 residues. V was pared by 8 bases and J by 2 bases, with 7 bases between. CDR1 is ENHRY, CDR2 SYGVKD, per germline. CDR3 sequence reads: CAIRDTYEQYF. The CDR3 nucleotides are TGTGCCATCCGGGACACCTACGAGCAGTACTTC.

The CDR3 DNA reads TGTGCCAGCAGCTTCGAGGTCCCCTACGAGCAGTACTTC. It is translated as CASSFEVPYEQYF. The chain links TRBV7-2 to TRBJ2-7; D ambiguous. The CDR3 is made up of 13 amino acids. Trimming left V 3 bases short and J 2 bases short, with 8 bases between. CDR1 and CDR2 (germline): SGHTA, FQGNSA.

Ten or more counts support this clonotype. The chain joins TRBV20-1 to TRBJ2-1; 8 nucleotides line up with TRBD2. Per the germline V gene, CDR1 is DFQATT and CDR2 is SNEGSKA (reference sequence). The length of the CDR3 is 17 residues. V gave up 1 base and J gave up 3 bases; unmatched junction bases: 11. CDR3 amino acids: CSARVREARGDYNEQFF. The CDR3 DNA sequence: TGCAGTGCTAGAGTTCGGGAAGCGCGGGGGGACTACAATGAGCAGTTCTTC.

This clonotype was seen a few times. This chain links TRBV7-9 with TRBJ2-7; D gene ambiguous. Germline V gives CDR1 SEHNR, CDR2 FQNEAQ (reference sequence). The V end lost 0 bases, the J end lost 6 bases, and 12 bases lay between the germline ends. The CDR3 sequence is 14 residues long. The CDR3 bases are TGTGCCAGCAGCTTAGCGTCGCAGTCACCCGAGCAGTACTTC. Amino acid sequence: CASSLASQSPEQYF.

This chain joins TRBV6-1 and TRBJ1-1, with a possible D match to TRBD1 (5 bases). This CDR3 has 15 residues. Germline assignment: CDR1 MNHNS and CDR2 SASEGT. The germline V and J ends were trimmed by 5 bases and 1 base, with 14 bases remaining between them. The CDR3 here is CASSQQVTGNTEAFF. In nucleotides, the CDR3 is TGTGCCAGCAGTCAACAGGTTACGGGGAACACTGAAGCTTTCTTT.

This clonotype was observed at least ten times. The chain carries TRBV7-4 and TRBJ1-1, with D unclear. CDR1 SGHVT and CDR2 SQSDAQ come from the germline V gene. CDR3 length: 14 amino acids. V was trimmed by 2 bases and J by 4 bases, leaving 11 bases between them. CDR3 DNA sequence: TGTGCCAGCAGCTTATCGGGGATGATCACTGAAGCTTTCTTT. It encodes CASSLSGMITEAFF.